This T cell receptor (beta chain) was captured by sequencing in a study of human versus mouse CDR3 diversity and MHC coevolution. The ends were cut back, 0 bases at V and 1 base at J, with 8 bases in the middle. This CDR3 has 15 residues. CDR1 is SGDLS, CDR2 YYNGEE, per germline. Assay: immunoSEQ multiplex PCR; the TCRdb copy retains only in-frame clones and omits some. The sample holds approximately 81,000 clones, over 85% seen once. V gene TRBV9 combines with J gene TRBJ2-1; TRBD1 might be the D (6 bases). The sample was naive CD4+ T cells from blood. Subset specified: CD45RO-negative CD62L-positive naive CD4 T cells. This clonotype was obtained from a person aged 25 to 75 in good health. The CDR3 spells CASSVVGASYNEQFF. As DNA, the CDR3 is TGTGCCAGCAGCGTAGTGGGGGCTTCCTACAATGAGCAGTTCTTC.